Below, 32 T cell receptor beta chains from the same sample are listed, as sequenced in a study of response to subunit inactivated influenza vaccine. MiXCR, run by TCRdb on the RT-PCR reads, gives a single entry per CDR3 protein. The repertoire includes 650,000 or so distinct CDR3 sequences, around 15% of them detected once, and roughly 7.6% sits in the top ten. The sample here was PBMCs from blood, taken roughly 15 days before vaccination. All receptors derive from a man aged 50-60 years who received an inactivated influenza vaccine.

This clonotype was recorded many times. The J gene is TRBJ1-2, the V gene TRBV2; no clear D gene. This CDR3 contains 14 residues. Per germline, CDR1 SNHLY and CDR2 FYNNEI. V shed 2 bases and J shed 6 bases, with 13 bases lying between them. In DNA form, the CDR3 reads TGTGCCAGCAGTGAATACGCGGTTGGAGATGGCTACACCTTC. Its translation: CASSEYAVGDGYTF. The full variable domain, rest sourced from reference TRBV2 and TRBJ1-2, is EPEVTQTPSHQVTQMGQEVILRCVPISNHLYFYWYRQILGQKVEFLVSFYNNEISEKSEIFDDQFSVERPDGSNFTLKIRSTKLEDSAMYFCASSEYAVGDGYTFGSGTRLTVV.

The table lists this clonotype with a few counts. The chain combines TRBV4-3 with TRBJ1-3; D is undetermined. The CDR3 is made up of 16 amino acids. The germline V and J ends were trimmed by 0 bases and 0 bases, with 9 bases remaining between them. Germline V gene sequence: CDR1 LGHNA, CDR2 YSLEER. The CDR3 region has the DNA TGCGCCAGCAGCCAAGATAATCCTTCCTCTGGAAACACCATATATTTT. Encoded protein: CASSQDNPSSGNTIYF.

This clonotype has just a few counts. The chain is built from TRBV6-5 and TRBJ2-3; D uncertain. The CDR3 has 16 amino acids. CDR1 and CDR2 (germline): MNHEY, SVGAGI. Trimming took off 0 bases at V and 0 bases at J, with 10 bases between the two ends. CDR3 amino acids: CASSYSLAASTDTQYF. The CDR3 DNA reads TGTGCCAGCAGTTACTCTCTGGCGGCTAGCACAGATACGCAGTATTTT.

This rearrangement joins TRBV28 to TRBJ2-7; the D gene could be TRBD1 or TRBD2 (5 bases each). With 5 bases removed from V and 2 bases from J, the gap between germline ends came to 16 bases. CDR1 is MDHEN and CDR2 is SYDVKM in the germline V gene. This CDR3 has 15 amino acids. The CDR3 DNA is TGTGCCAGCAGTCCCACATGGGACCGAGCCTACGAGCAGTACTTC. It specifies CASSPTWDRAYEQYF.

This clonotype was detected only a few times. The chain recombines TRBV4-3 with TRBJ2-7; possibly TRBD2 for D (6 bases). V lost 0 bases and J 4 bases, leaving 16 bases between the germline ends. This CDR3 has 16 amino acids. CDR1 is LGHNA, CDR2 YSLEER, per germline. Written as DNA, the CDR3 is TGCGCCAGCAGCCAAGATAGGCGGGGCGGAAAGTACGAGCAGTACTTC. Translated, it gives CASSQDRRGGKYEQYF.

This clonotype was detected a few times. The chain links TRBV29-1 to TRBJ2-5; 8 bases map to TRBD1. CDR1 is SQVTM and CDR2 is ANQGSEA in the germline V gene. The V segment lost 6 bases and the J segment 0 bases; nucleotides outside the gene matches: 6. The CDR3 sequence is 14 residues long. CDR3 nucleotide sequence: TGCAGCGTGACAGGGGACAACTACCAAGAGACCCAGTACTTC. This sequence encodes CSVTGDNYQETQYF.

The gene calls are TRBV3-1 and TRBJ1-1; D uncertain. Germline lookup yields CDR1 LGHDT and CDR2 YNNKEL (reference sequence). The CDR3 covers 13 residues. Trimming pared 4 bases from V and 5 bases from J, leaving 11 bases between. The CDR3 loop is CASSPRSETEAFF. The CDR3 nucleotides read TGTGCCAGCAGCCCCCGGTCGGAGACTGAAGCTTTCTTT.

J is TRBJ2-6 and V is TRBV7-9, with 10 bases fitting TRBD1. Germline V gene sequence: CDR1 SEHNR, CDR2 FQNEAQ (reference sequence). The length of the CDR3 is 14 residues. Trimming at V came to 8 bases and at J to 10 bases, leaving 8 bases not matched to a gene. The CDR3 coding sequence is TGTGCCAGCTCAGAGACAGGGGGCGGGAACGTCCTGACTTTC. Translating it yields CASSETGGGNVLTF. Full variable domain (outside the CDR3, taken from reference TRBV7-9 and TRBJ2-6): DTGVSQNPRHKITKRGQNVTFRCDPISEHNRLYWYRQTLGQGPEFLTYFQNEAQLEKSRLLSDRFSAERPKGSFSTLEIQRTEQGDSAMYLCASSETGGGNVLTFGAGSRLTVL.

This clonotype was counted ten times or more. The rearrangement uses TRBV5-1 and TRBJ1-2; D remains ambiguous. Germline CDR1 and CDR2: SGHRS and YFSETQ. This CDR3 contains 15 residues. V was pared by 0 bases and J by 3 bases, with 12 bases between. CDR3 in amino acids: CASSLVAGSHYGYTF. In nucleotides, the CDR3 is TGCGCCAGCAGCTTGGTTGCGGGTAGCCACTATGGCTACACCTTC.

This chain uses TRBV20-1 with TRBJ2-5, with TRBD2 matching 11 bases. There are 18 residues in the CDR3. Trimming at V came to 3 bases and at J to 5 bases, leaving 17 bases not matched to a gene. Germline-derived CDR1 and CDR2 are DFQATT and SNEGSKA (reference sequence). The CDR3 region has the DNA TGCAGTGCTAGGAGGATGAGACTAGCGGGACGCCCGGTTGAGACCCAGTACTTC. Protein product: CSARRMRLAGRPVETQYF.

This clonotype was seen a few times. The CDR3 reads CASTSRLTGSNEQYF. CDR3 bases: TGTGCCAGCACCTCACGCCTGACAGGATCGAACGAGCAGTACTTC. The chain combines TRBV12-3 or TRBV12-4 with TRBJ2-7, with D possibly being TRBD1 (6 bases). The CDR3 has 15 residues. The germline V and J ends were trimmed by 7 bases and 5 bases, with 21 bases remaining between them.

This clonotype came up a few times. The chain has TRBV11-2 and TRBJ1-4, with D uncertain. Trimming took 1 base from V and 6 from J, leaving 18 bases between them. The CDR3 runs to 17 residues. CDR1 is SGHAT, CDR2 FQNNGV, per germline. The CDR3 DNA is TGTGCCAGCAGCTTAGGCCCTCGGCGTGTGGAGGATGAAAAACTGTTTTTT. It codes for CASSLGPRRVEDEKLFF.

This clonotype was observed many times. The DNA of the CDR3 is TGTGCCAGCAGCCAAGAGAATTGGGGGGAGAACTATGGCTACACCTTC. Amino acid sequence: CASSQENWGENYGYTF. The chain is built from TRBV4-2 and TRBJ1-2, with TRBD1 as a possible D gene (5 bases). The germline gives CDR1 LGHNA, CDR2 YNFKEQ. The CDR3 consists of 16 residues. The V and J ends lost 0 bases and 2 bases respectively, with 13 bases between them.

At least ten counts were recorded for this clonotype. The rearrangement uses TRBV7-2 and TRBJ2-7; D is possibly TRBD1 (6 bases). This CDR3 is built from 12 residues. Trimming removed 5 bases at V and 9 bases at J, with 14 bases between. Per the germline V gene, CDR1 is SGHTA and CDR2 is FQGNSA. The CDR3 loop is CASSRTGYRQYF. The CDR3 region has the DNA TGTGCCAGCAGCAGAACAGGGTACCGGCAGTACTTC.

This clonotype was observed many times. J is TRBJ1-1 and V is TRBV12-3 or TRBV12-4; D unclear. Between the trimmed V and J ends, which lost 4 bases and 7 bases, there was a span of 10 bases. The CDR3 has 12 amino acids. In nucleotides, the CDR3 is TGTGCCAGCAGTTACGGACTGAATGAAGCTTTCTTT. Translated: CASSYGLNEAFF.

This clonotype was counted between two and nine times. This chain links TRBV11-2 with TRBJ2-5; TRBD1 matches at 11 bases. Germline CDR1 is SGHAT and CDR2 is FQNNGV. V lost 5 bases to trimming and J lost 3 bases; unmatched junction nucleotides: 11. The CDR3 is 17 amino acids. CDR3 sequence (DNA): TGTGCCAGCAGCCAAATATTCGGACAGGGGGCAAAAGAGACCCAGTACTTC. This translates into CASSQIFGQGAKETQYF.

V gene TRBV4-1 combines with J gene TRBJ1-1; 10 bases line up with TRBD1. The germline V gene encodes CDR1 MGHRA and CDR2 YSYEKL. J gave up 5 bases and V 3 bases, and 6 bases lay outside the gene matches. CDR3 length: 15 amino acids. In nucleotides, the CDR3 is TGCGCCAGCAGCCATGACAGGGGGCGTTTGACTGAAGCTTTCTTT. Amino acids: CASSHDRGRLTEAFF.

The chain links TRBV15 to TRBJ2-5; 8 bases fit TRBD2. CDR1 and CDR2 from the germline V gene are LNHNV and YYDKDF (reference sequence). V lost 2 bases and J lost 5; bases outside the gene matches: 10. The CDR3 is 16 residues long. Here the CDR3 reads CATSRQPGLALETQYF. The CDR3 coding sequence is TGTGCCACCAGCAGACAACCTGGACTAGCATTGGAGACCCAGTACTTC.

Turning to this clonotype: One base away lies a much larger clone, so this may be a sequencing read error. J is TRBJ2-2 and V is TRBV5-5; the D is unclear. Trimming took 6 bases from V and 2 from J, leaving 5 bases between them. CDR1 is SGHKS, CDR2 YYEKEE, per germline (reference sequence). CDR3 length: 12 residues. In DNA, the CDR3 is TGTGCCAGCAACGTTAACACCGGGGAGCTGTTTTTT. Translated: CASNVNTGELFF.

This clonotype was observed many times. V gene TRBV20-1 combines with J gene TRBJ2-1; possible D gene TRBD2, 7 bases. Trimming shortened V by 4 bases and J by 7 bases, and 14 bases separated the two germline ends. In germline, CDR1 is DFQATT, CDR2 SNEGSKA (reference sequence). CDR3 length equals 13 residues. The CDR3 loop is CSATRGGWNEQFF. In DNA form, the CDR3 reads TGCAGTGCTACGAGGGGGGGTTGGAATGAGCAGTTCTTC.

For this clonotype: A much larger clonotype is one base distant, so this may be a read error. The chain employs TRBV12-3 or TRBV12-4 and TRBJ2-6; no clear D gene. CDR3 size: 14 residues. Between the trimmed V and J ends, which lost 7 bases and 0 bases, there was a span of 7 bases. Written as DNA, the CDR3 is TGTGCCAGCACTCGGACCTCTGGGGCCAACGTCCTGACTTTC. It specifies CASTRTSGANVLTF.

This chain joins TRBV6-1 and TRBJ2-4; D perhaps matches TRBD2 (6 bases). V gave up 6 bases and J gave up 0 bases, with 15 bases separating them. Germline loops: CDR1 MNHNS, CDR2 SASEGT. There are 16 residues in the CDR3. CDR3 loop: CASSPRPGVAKNIQYF. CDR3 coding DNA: TGTGCCAGCAGCCCTAGGCCGGGGGTAGCCAAAAACATTCAGTACTTC.

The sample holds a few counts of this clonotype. The CDR3 DNA sequence: TGTGCCAGCAGTTCGTCGCAGGGAAACATTCAGTACTTC. Translated: CASSSSQGNIQYF. The chain joins TRBV27 to TRBJ2-4; weak D call: TRBD1 (5 bases). Looked up from germline, CDR1 is MNHEY and CDR2 is SMNVEV (reference sequence). V lost 4 bases, J lost 6 bases, and 10 bases lay in between. CDR3 length: 13 amino acids.

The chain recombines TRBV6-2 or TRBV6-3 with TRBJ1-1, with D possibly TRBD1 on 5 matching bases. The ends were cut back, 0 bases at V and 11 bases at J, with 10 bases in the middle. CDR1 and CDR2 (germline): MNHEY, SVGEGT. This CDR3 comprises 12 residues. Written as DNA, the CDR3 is TGTGCCAGCAGTTACTCGCCAGCAGGGGCTTTCTTT. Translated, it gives CASSYSPAGAFF.

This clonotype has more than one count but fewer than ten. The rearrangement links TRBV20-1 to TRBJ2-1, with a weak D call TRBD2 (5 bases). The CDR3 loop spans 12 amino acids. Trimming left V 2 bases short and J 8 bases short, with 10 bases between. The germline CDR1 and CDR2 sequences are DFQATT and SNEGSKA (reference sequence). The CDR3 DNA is TGCAGTGCTAGACCTAGCAACGATGAGCAGTTCTTC. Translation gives CSARPSNDEQFF.

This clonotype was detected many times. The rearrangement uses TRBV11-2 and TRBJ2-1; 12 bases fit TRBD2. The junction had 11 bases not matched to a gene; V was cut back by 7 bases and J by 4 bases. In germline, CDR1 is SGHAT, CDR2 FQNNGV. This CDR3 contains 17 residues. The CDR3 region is CASTIPITSGRYNEQFF. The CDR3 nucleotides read TGTGCCAGCACAATCCCGATTACTAGCGGGAGGTACAATGAGCAGTTCTTC.

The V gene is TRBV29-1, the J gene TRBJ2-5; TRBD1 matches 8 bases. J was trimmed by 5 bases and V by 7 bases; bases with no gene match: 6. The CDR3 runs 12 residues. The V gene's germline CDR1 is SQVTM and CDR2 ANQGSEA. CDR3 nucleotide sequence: TGCAGCGCCAGGGACAGGCTGGAGACCCAGTACTTC. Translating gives CSARDRLETQYF.

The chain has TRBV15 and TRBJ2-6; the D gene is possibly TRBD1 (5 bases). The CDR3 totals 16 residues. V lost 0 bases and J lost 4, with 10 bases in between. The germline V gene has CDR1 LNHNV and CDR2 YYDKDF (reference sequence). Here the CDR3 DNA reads TGTGCCACCAGCAGAGATCTAGGGGCCGGGGCCAACGTCCTGACTTTC. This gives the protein CATSRDLGAGANVLTF.

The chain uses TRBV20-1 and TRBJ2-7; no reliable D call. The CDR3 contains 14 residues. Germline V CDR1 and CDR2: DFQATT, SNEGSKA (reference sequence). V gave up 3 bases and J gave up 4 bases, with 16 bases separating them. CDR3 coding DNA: TGCAGTGCTAGGAGCCTCACAGCCACTTACGAGCAGTACTTC. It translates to CSARSLTATYEQYF.

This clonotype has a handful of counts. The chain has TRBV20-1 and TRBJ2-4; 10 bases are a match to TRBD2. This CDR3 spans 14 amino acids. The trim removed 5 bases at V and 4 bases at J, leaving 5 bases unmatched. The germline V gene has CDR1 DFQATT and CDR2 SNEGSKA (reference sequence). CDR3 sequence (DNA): TGCAGTGCTGTTGGGACTAGCGAGAAAAACATTCAGTACTTC. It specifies CSAVGTSEKNIQYF.

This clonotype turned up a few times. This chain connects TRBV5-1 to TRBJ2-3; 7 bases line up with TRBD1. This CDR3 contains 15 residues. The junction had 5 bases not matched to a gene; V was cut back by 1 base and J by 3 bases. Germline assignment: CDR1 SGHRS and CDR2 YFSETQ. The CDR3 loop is CASSLTGERTDTQYF. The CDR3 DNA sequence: TGCGCCAGCAGCTTGACAGGGGAGAGGACAGATACGCAGTATTTT. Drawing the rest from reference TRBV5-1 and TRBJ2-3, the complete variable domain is KAGVTQTPRYLIKTRGQQVTLSCSPISGHRSVSWYQQTPGQGLQFLFEYFSETQRNKGNFPGRFSGRQFSNSRSEMNVSTLELGDSALYLCASSLTGERTDTQYFGPGTRLTVL.

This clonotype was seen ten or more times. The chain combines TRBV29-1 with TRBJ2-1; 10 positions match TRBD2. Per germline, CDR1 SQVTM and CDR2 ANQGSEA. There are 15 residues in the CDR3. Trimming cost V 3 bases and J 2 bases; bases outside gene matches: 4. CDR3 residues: CSVDGLAVTYNEQFF. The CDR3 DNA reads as TGCAGCGTTGATGGACTAGCGGTGACCTACAATGAGCAGTTCTTC.